This TCR beta chain was documented in a study of regulatory T cells in long-lasting Graves disease (dated by TCRdb to about 2021). Study-level background: Newly diagnosed Graves' disease patients had taken antithyroid drugs for less than 3 months. Patients with persistent Graves' disease were compared with patients with newly diagnosed Graves' disease using TCR sequencing and RNA sequencing of peripheral blood. The study was registered as a clinical trial and conducted in China. A total of around 35 samples were covered by TCR sequencing, comprising around 13 persistent and about 20 newly diagnosed Graves' disease patients.

The sample's time point, from its label and the paper: newly diagnosed GD, antithyroid drugs for less than 3 months. For both TCR sequencing and RNA sequencing, RNA was extracted from PBMCs in TRIzol. Graves' disease was diagnosed according to American Thyroid Association guidelines. Patients for the study were recruited at an endocrinology department in Xi'an, China. From each patient, roughly 9 milliliters of peripheral blood was collected into an EDTA anticoagulant tube. Ficoll Paque Plus density gradient separation was used to isolate PBMCs, and no further T cell sorting was done. RNA quality was checked with an Agilent 2100 Bioanalyzer and agarose gel, and concentration with a NanoDrop 2000. This clonotype was counted only a few times. This receptor's antigen is unknown. No much larger clonotype is one base removed from it; base qualities were not supplied. Libraries came from multiplex PCR. Data came from an Illumina HiSeq 4000. iRepertoire HTBI primers and Arm-PCR amplification of CDR3 regions were used to construct TCR beta libraries. PCR products were gel purified before sequencing. The study's processing was this. Across samples, 60 to 80 TRBV and roughly 15 TRBJ segments were identified and used for gene usage analysis of CDR3 amino acid clonotypes. COPE and FqMerger were used to merge the filtered high-quality paired reads into contigs. BLAST was used to align contigs to the IMGT TRBV, TRBD and TRBJ reference genes, and CDR3 was defined following IMGT. Any clonotype with a frequency above 0.1% was counted as a highly expanded clone. Shannon entropy was used to measure repertoire diversity, and the Gini coefficient was used to measure V-J evenness. Clonotypes shared by more than one individual were considered public. Using fastp at Q25 and MiXCR, TCRdb reprocessed the public reads and kept productive beta chains. Entries that share a CDR3 protein sequence are merged under the most common genes and DNA. The V and J calls here are based on TCRdb, not the publication. This sample lists about 440,000 distinct CDR3 sequences; about a sixth were detected once. Jointly, the top ten make up approximately 11% of the sample.

Broad study findings and their caveats: Compared with newly diagnosed patients, persistent Graves' disease patients had lower TCR Shannon entropy and fewer highly expanded clones, which suggests clonal expansion. A larger number of public clonotypes was shared among persistent patients (around 2,500) than among newly diagnosed patients (roughly 1,000). Only the TCR beta chain was sequenced and analyzed. Because the primary lesion, thyroid tissue, could not be accessed, the study looked at peripheral blood alone. As a limitation, the authors acknowledged that the small sample size may reduce accuracy.

A further study also used this sample, focusing on T cells in Graves' hyperthyroidism and ophthalmopathy. In that second paper, the authors write: Graves' hyperthyroidism was defined as stable when no progression to ophthalmopathy occurred over 18 months of follow-up. The hyperthyroidism patients were between 18 and 65 years old and newly diagnosed, with a disease duration of less than 2 months. Any patient with an uncontrolled infection, another autoimmune disease, pregnancy or lactation was excluded. Diagnoses were established on the basis of clinical symptoms, serum thyroxine and TRAb, thyroid ultrasound, and orbital computed tomography. For the first round of RT-PCR on the TCR CDR3, the HTBI primer set was used together with the Qiagen OneStep RT-PCR kit. Blood samples also contained most of the expanded thyroid clonotypes (frequency above 0.001), which suggests that blood repertoires may reflect thyroid immune responses. A model built on a 13 V-J signature distinguished ophthalmopathy from stable hyperthyroidism, reaching 85% to 90% sensitivity and around 81% specificity in cross-validation and 80%/75% in testing. During validation, the model predicted progression to ophthalmopathy a median of about 6.5 months ahead of onset, with around 71% sensitivity and 72.22% specificity. To identify distinguishing TCR V-J signatures, a discovery cohort of around 100 patients was used, comprising roughly 45 with Graves' ophthalmopathy and approximately 57 with stable Graves' hyperthyroidism. An independent validation cohort of some 18 hyperthyroidism patients and 17 patients who later progressed to ophthalmopathy tested prospective prediction of ophthalmopathy. The approximately 95 discovery patients were divided at random into training and test sets in a 7:3 ratio. In addition, the study compared T-cell repertoires in thyroid tissue and in blood from about 6 Graves' hyperthyroidism patients. After blood sampling, hyperthyroidism patients were treated with methimazole at a starting dose of 30 mg daily, and ophthalmopathy patients were treated with high-dose intravenous methylprednisolone. A second multiplex PCR round built the libraries, followed by size selection and purification. Paired-end sequencing of the libraries was performed with 100 bp reads on an Illumina HiSeq2000. SOAPnuke was used to process the raw data, with reads discarded if the reads contained adapters or uncalled bases, had a mean Phred below 15, or lacked an exact constant-primer or identifier match. High-quality paired reads were merged with COPE v1.2.5, and unique nucleotide sequences were defined as clonotypes. Clonotypes were aligned to IMGT TRBV, TRBD and TRBJ reference segments using MiTCR v1.1. The analysis was restricted to V-J combinations with a frequency above 0.0001, which together covered just over 99% of the repertoires. The TCS score was defined as the ratio of F50 (clonal expansion) to E x V (chaos), calculated using BLOSUM62-based TCRdist between CDR3 peptides within each V-J. Welch's t-statistics and random forest reduced roughly 540 V-J features to fewer than 15, which were used in a naive Bayes classifier (R e1071). No statistical method was used to fix the sample size in advance, and group allocation was not hidden from the investigators. The paper describes TCR Vbeta CDR3 sequencing of around 130 peripheral blood samples, made up of some 40 ophthalmopathy patients, 70 to 75 hyperthyroidism patients and approximately 17 progressor patients.

This sequence originates from a woman aged 25 to 39 with Graves disease. Donor details come from another sample of the same person, matched by shared clones. The starting material was peripheral blood mononuclear cells (PBMCs), obtained at new diagnosis, from a patient treated with antithyroid drugs.

At the DNA level, the sequence is TGTGCCACTGGAACGAACACCGGGGAGCTGTTTTTT. Its product reads: CATGTNTGELFF. The rearrangement combines TRBV24-1 with TRBJ2-2; confidence is insufficient to name the D gene. Between the V and J ends, shortened by 10 bases and 0 bases respectively, the junction contains 5 bases. CDR1 and CDR2 (KGHDR, SFDVKD) derive from the germline V gene. The CDR3 holds 12 amino acids from the cysteine to the phenylalanine. Of all the DNA, just the CDR3 is kept, 36 bases in frame from base 1.